The sample holds many counts of the clone carrying this TCR beta chain. Researchers amplified the TCR beta CDR3 regions from RNA transcripts. First-round RT-PCR with HTBI primers amplified the TCR CDR3 region. A single record per CDR3 protein comes from TCRdb applying MiXCR to the multiplex PCR reads. The sample yields 300,000 to 450,000 distinct CDR3 sequences, 15% to 19% seen once. This sample is drawn from a study of T cells in Graves' hyperthyroidism and ophthalmopathy. The CDR3 sequence is 15 residues long. Trimming took off 5 bases at V and 6 bases at J, with 17 bases between the two ends. The germline CDR1 and CDR2 sequences are MNHNS and SASEGT.

The V gene is TRBV6-1, the J gene TRBJ1-5; D may be TRBD1 (5 bases). The sequence came from a woman under 30 with Graves' hyperthyroidism that later progressed to Graves' ophthalmopathy. Sequenced material: blood. CDR3 DNA: TGTGCCAGCAGTCGGGACCTTTGGCCGGGTCAGCCCCAGCATTTT. Translation: CASSRDLWPGQPQHF.